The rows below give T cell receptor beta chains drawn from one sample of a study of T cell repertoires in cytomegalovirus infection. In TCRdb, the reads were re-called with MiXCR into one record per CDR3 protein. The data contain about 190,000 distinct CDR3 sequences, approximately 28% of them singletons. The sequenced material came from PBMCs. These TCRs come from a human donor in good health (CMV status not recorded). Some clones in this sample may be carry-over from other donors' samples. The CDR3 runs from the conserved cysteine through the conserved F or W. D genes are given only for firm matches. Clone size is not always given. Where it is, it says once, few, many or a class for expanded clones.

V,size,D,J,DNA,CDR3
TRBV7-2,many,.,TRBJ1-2,TGTGCCAGCAGCTTATTGAGGGCTGAGAGTGCCGGGGGCTACACCTTC,CASSLLRAESAGGYTF
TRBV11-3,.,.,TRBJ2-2,TGTGCCAGCAGCTTACTAGGGCGCGGGACCGGGGAGCTGTTTTTT,CASSLLGRGTGELFF
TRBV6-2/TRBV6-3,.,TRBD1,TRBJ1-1,TGTGCCAGCAGTTACCTCCGGGACAGTAACACTGAAGCTTTCTTT,CASSYLRDSNTEAFF
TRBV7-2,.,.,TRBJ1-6,TGTGCCAGCAGCTCAAGGTCCGGCGATGGTTCACCCCTCCACTTT,CASSSRSGDGSPLHF
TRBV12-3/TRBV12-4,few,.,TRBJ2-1,TGTGCCAGCAGTTTGGTGGGGGTCCCTAGCAATGAGCAGTTCTTC,CASSLVGVPSNEQFF
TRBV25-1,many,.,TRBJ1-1,TGTGCCAGCAGTGAGGAGGGGATGAACACTGAAGCTTTCTTT,CASSEEGMNTEAFF
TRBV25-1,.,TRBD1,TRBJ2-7,TGTGCCACCGTAGGCGAACAGGGGTCCTACGAGCAGTACTTC,CATVGEQGSYEQYF
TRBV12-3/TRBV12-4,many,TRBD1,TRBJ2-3,TGTGCCAGCAGTATAGGGACAGGGGGGATAGATACGCAGTATTTT,CASSIGTGGIDTQYF
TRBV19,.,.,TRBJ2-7,TGTGCCAGTACGGGCAGGGACTACGAGCAGTACTTC,CASTGRDYEQYF
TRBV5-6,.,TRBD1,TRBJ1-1,TGTGCCAGCAGCTTGGAGACAGGGGTTGACACTGAAGCTTTCTTT,CASSLETGVDTEAFF
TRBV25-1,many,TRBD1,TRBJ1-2,TGTGCCAGCAGTGGCCGGGACAGGAGATATGGCTACACCTTC,CASSGRDRRYGYTF
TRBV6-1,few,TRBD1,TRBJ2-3,TGTGCCAGCAGTTATAACAGGGGATCCACAGATACGCAGTATTTT,CASSYNRGSTDTQYF
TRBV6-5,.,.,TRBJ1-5,TGTGCCAGCAGCCAAAACGGACGGGGTGGAGGACCCCAGCATTTT,CASSQNGRGGGPQHF
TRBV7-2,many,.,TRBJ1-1,TGTGCCAGCAGCTTAGTTGCAGGGCGGACTGAAGCTTTCTTT,CASSLVAGRTEAFF
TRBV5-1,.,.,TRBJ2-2,TGCGCCAGCAGCTTGGAACAGTCGAACACCGGGGAGCTGTTTTTT,CASSLEQSNTGELFF
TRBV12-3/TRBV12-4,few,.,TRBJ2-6,TGTGCATCCTCTGGGGCCAACGTCCTGACTTTC,CASSGANVLTF
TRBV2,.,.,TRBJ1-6,TGTGCCAGCAGTGCGCAGGGATCAACACCCCTCCACTTT,CASSAQGSTPLHF
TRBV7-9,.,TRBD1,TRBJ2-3,TGTGCCAGCAGTTCCTCCGGGACAGGGGGCTTGAGCACAGATACGCAGTATTTT,CASSSSGTGGLSTDTQYF
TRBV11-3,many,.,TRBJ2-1,TGTGCCAGCAGCCAGAGGGGACCTATATACAATGAGCAGTTCTTC,CASSQRGPIYNEQFF
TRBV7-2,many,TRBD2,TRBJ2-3,TGTGCCAGCAGCTTAGTACCTAGCGGCCCCACAGATACGCAGTATTTT,CASSLVPSGPTDTQYF
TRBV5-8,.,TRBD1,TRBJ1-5,TGTGCCAGCAGCCCAGGGGGTCGCATGGGGCTAGATCAGCCCCAGCATTTT,CASSPGGRMGLDQPQHF
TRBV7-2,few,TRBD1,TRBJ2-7,TGTGCCAGCAGCCTAGACAGGGTCTCCTACGAGCAGTACTTC,CASSLDRVSYEQYF
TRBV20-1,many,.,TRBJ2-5,TGCAGTGCTAGGCCCGGGACCCAAGAGACCCAGTACTTC,CSARPGTQETQYF
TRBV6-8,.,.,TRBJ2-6,TGTGCCAGCAGCACCGTCTCTGGGGCCAACGTCCTGACTTTC,CASSTVSGANVLTF
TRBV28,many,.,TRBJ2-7,TGTGCCAGCGGCCCCTTGTACGAGCAGTACTTC,CASGPLYEQYF
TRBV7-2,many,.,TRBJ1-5,TGTGCCAGCAGCTTAGAGGCCCCAGGGCTCAACCAGCCCCAGCATTTT,CASSLEAPGLNQPQHF
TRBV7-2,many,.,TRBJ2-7,TGTGCCAGCAGCTTAAACTCCCTCGGCGAGCAGTACTTC,CASSLNSLGEQYF
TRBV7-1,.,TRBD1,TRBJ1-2,TGTGCCAGCAGCTCGCCGGACAGGTTCAAGGATGGCTACACCTTC,CASSSPDRFKDGYTF
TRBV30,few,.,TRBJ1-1,TGTGCCTGGAAGGTAGAGAACACTGAAGCTTTCTTT,CAWKVENTEAFF
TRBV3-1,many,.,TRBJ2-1,TGTGCCAGCAGCCAGCTGTCATACAATGAGCAGTTCTTC,CASSQLSYNEQFF
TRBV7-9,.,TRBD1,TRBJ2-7,TGTGCCAGCAGCATGGGACAGGTGAACGAGCAGTACTTC,CASSMGQVNEQYF
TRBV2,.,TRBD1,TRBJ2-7,TGTGCCAGCAGTAGAACAGGGGAAGGGGCCTACGAGCAGTACTTC,CASSRTGEGAYEQYF
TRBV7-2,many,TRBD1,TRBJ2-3,TGTGCCAGCAGCTTAAGGACAGGGGGTACAGATACGCAGTATTTT,CASSLRTGGTDTQYF
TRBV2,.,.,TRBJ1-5,TGTGCCAGCACCGGCCCATTGGGGGGCAATCAGCCCCAGCATTTT,CASTGPLGGNQPQHF
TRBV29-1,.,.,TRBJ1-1,TGCAGCGTCGATGTTTCCCTGAACACTGAAGCTTTCTTT,CSVDVSLNTEAFF
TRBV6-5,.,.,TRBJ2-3,TGTGCCAGCAGGGCCTGGGAAAGCCCAGATACGCAGTATTTT,CASRAWESPDTQYF
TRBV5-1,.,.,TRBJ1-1,TGCGCCAGCAGCTCCTTCCCCGGGACGGATAACACTGAAGCTTTCTTT,CASSSFPGTDNTEAFF
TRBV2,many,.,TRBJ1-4,TGTGCCAGCAGTTCCTCGGGGGACAATGAAAAACTGTTTTTT,CASSSSGDNEKLFF
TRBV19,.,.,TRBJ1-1,TGTGCCAGTAGTACAAGACCCGGGGGCATGAACACTGAAGCTTTCTTT,CASSTRPGGMNTEAFF
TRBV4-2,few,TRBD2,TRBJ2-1,TGTGCCAGCAGCCAAGATGGGCTAGCGGGGGCCGAGCAGTTCTTC,CASSQDGLAGAEQFF
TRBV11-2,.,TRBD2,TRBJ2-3,TGTGCCAGCAGCTTAGGCGCGGGGGGGCTGGCAGATACGCAGTATTTT,CASSLGAGGLADTQYF
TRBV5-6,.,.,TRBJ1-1,TGTGCCAGCACCCCTCGGGGGGGTCTGTTCCAGAACACTGAAGCTTTCTTT,CASTPRGGLFQNTEAFF
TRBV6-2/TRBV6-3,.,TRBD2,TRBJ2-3,TGTGCCACCCAACTAGCGGCGAGCACAGATACGCAGTATTTT,CATQLAASTDTQYF
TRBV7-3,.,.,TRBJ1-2,TGTGCCAGCAGCTCAATGGCGGAAGGGTCCGGCTACACCTTC,CASSSMAEGSGYTF
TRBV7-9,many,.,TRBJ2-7,TGTGCCAGCACGCCCGACAGGAACTACGAGCAGTACTTC,CASTPDRNYEQYF
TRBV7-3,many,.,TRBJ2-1,TGTGCCAGCAGCTCCCCCCAAAATGAGCAGTTCTTC,CASSSPQNEQFF
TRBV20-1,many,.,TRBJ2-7,TGCAGTGCTAGAGATGGCCGGGGGCAGTACTTC,CSARDGRGQYF
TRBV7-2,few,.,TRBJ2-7,TGTGCCAGCAGCCCCCCGGGACTGGGTTTCGTGCCTAGATCCTACGAGCAGTACTTC,CASSPPGLGFVPRSYEQYF
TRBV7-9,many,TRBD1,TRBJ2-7,TGTGCCAGCAGCTACCGGGACAGGCTCTCCTACGAGCAGTACTTC,CASSYRDRLSYEQYF
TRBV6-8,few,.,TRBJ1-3,TGTGCCAGCAGTCCTATCATGGGACGGACCTCTGGAAACACCATATATTTT,CASSPIMGRTSGNTIYF
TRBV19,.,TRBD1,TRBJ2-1,TGTGCCAGTACCTCGACAGGGGGTCGCAATGAGCAGTTCTTC,CASTSTGGRNEQFF
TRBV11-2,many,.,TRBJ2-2,TGTGCCAGCAGCATCGCAGGAACGAACACCGGGGAGCTGTTTTTT,CASSIAGTNTGELFF
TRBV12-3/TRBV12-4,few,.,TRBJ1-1,TGTGCCAGCAGCCAATCGCAGGAAAACACTGAAGCTTTCTTT,CASSQSQENTEAFF
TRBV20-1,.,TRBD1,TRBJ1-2,TGCAGTGCTAGCCCGACAGGGAACTATGGCTACACCTTC,CSASPTGNYGYTF